This T cell receptor beta chain was identified during a study of beta chain features in type 1 diabetes. Study-level background: Across the samples, about 110,000,000 sorted cells were examined in total.

General study findings and limits: The study notes PCR might favor shorter templates equally in patients and controls.

This clone came up many times. The antigen is not known. V was cut by 1 base and J by 5 bases, with 4 bases left in between. This CDR3 has 12 residues. The germline V gene has CDR1 SGHNT and CDR2 YYREEE (reference sequence). Expressed TCRB transcripts got sequenced, as all isolated RNA was reverse transcribed. The protocol was immunoSEQ multiplex PCR, while the TCRdb copy is restricted to in-frame clones and leaves out a portion. The sample holds roughly 300,000 clones, 11% to 15% seen once. The TCR comes from a man aged 25-40 years in good health. The sequencing sample was made of central memory CD4+ T cells from blood. The genes are TRBV5-4 and TRBJ1-5; unclear D gene. The CDR3 spells CASSLRDQPQHF. In nucleotides, the CDR3 is TGTGCCAGCAGCTTGCGGGATCAGCCCCAGCATTTT.